This T cell receptor beta chain was retrieved from a study of technical replicates of blood from four donors. Between the trimmed V and J ends, which lost 5 bases and 3 bases, there was a span of 13 bases. There are 14 residues in the CDR3. Germline V gives CDR1 LNHDA, CDR2 SQIVND (reference sequence). Assay: immunoSEQ multiplex PCR; the TCRdb copy retains only in-frame clones and omits some. The sample consists of 80,000 to 85,000 clones, about nine tenths of them appearing once. The chain couples TRBV19 to TRBJ1-1; maybe TRBD1 (5 bases). This clonotype was obtained from a human donor in good health. Material: T cells isolated from PBMCs. In DNA form, the CDR3 reads TGTGCCAGTAGTGTTTTGGGGGGAGACACTGAAGCTTTCTTT. It translates to CASSVLGGDTEAFF. The whole variable domain, filled in from reference TRBV19 and TRBJ1-1, reads DGGITQSPKYLFRKEGQNVTLSCEQNLNHDAMYWYRQDPGQGLRLIYYSQIVNDFQKGDIAEGYSVSREKKESFPLTVTSAQKNPTAFYLCASSVLGGDTEAFFGQGTRLTVV.